This T cell receptor (beta chain) was sequenced in a study of cytomegalovirus exposure and HLA in healthy donors. Overall study results and limits: Confirmation was obtained in vitro that three CMV-associated chains are specific for CMV antigens. Both high specificity and high sensitivity reportedly marked the classifier's diagnosis of cytomegalovirus status. Most sequenced TCRs were rare (though some public TCRs occurred in many donors).

Some clones are missing from TCRdb's copy, which holds only in-frame ones; the method was immunoSEQ multiplex PCR. The repertoire holds roughly 200,000 clones, with approximately 78% as singletons. The CDR3 contains 14 residues. The V gene lost 4 bases and the J gene lost 3 bases, with 13 bases spanning the gap. In germline, CDR1 is LNHDA, CDR2 SQIVND (reference sequence). Turning to this clone: What it binds is unknown.

The genes are TRBV19 and TRBJ2-7, with D tentatively TRBD2 (5 bases). Sequencing was carried out using PBMCs. The receptor was derived from a woman aged 30 to 39 in good health and CMV-seronegative. This CDR3 reads CASSKSRGGYEQYF. The CDR3, as DNA: TGTGCCAGTAGTAAGTCCAGAGGAGGCTACGAGCAGTACTTC. Drawing the rest from reference TRBV19 and TRBJ2-7, the complete variable domain is DGGITQSPKYLFRKEGQNVTLSCEQNLNHDAMYWYRQDPGQGLRLIYYSQIVNDFQKGDIAEGYSVSREKKESFPLTVTSAQKNPTAFYLCASSKSRGGYEQYFGPGTRLTVT.